This TCR beta chain was captured in a study of metastatic and nonmetastatic thyroid tumors. The overall study: Blood and tumor or nodule tissue repertoires from malignant and benign thyroid patients were compared.

Study processing details: What underpinned the distant-metastasis classifier for papillary thyroid cancer was the set of CDR3 differences across clinicopathological groups. TCRdb re-analyzed the PCR reads through MiXCR. TCRdb, not the authors, supplied the V and J calls. Among fewer than 35,000 clones listed, about a fifth were seen once. Findings and limits, study-wide: For both blood and tumor, malignant thyroid tumors reportedly showed significantly higher TCR beta diversity than benign nodules did.

Patients underwent thyroid surgery, and none had received any treatment before it. The length of the CDR3 is 16 residues. Trimming cost V 6 bases and J 2 bases; bases outside gene matches: 13. Germline CDR1 is MNHEY and CDR2 is SMNVEV (reference sequence). To note about this clone: What it binds is unknown.

Material: tumor tissue. This sequence joins TRBV27 and TRBJ2-7; TRBD2 matches at 7 bases. This clonotype originated in a male donor with papillary thyroid cancer or a benign thyroid nodule (not recorded which). Some clones in this sample may be carry-over from other donors' samples. CDR3 coding DNA: TGTGCCAGCAGCCGCACGATAACTAGCGCTGCCTACGAGCAGTACTTC. Protein: CASSRTITSAAYEQYF.